This T cell receptor beta chain was identified during a study of blood T cells in healthy people across ages. Trimming removed 2 bases from V and 2 bases from J, with 13 bases in between. Germline CDR1 MNHNS, CDR2 SASEGT. The CDR3 contains 16 residues. Primed by a sample-barcoded 5' primer and a J-beta primer mix, a second PCR proceeded for about 7 to 11 cycles. One entry per CDR3 protein, called by TCRdb with MiXCR from the 5' RACE reads. The data hold over 950,000 distinct CDR3 sequences, with around two fifths observed a single time. Study-level findings and limits: TCR beta diversity, measured per million T cells, fell in a roughly linear way with age.

This clonotype turned up a few times. Its antigen is undetermined. What was sequenced was blood. The source of this sequence is a young man in good health. The chain joins TRBV6-1 to TRBJ1-5; the D gene is possibly TRBD1 (5 bases). CDR3 DNA sequence: TGTGCCAGCAGTGAAATGGGGGTTTTGGGCAATCAGCCCCAGCATTTT. It codes for CASSEMGVLGNQPQHF.